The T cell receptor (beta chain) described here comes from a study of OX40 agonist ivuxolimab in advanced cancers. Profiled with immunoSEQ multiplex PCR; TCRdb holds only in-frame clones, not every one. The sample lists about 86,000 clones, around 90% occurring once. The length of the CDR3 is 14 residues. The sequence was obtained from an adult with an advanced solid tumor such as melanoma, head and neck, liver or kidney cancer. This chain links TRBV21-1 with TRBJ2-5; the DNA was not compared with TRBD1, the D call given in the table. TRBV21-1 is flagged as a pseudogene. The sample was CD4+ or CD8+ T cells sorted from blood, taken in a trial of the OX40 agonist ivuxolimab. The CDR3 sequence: CANVLKRTVETQYF. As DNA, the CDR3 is TGTGCAAATGTATTAAAGCGGACAGTGGAGACCCAGTACTTC.